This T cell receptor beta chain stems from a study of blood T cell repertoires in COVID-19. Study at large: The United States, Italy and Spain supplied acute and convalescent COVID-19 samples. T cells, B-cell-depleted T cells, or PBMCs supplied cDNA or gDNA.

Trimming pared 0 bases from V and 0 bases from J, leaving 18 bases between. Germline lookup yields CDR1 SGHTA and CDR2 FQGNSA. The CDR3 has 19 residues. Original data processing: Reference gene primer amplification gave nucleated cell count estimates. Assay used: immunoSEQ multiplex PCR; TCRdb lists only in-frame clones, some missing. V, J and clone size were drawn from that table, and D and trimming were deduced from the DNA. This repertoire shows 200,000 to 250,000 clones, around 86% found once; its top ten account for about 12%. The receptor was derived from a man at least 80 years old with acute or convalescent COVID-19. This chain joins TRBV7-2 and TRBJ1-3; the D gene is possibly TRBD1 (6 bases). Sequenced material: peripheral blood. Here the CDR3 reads CASSLAGGPRLFSGNTIYF. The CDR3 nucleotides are TGTGCCAGCAGCTTAGCGGGGGGGCCCCGGCTTTTCTCTGGAAACACCATATATTTT.